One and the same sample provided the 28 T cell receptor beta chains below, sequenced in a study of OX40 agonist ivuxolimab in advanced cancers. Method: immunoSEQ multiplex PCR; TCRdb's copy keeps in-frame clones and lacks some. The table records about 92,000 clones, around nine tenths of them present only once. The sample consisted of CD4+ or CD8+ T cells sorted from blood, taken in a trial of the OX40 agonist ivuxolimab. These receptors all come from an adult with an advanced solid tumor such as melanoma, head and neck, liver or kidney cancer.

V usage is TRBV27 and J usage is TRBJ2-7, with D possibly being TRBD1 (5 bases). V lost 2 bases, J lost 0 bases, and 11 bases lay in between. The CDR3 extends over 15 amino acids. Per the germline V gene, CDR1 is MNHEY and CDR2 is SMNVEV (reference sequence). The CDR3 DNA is TGTGCCAGCAGTTTAAGAGGACATGGCTCCTACGAGCAGTACTTC. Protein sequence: CASSLRGHGSYEQYF.

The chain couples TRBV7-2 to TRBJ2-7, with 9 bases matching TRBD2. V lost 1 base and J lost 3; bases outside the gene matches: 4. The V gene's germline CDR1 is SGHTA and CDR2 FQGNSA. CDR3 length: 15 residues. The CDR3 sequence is CASSLVSGSLYEQYF. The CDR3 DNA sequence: TGTGCCAGCAGCTTAGTTAGCGGGAGTCTCTACGAGCAGTACTTC.

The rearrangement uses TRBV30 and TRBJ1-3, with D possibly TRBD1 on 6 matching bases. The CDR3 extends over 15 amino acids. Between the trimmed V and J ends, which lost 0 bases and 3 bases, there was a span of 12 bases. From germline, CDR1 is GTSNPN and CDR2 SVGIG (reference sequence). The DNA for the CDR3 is TGTGCCTGGAGTGTTGGGGGGCCCCTTGGAAACACCATATATTTT. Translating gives CAWSVGGPLGNTIYF.

CDR3: CSAYGTSGSREQFF. Here the CDR3 DNA reads TGCAGCGCTTACGGGACTAGCGGGAGTCGGGAGCAGTTCTTC. This chain joins TRBV29-1 and TRBJ2-1; 14 bases map to TRBD2. The CDR3 contains 14 residues. Trimming cost V 7 bases and J 10 bases; bases outside gene matches: 9. From germline, CDR1 is SQVTM and CDR2 ANQGSEA.

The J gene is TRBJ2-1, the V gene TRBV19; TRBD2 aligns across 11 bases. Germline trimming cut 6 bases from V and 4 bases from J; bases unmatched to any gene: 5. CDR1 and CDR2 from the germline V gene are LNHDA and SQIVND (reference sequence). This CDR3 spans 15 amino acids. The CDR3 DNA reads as TGTGCCAGTAGCCGCGGACTAGCGGGTTACAATGAGCAGTTCTTC. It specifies CASSRGLAGYNEQFF.

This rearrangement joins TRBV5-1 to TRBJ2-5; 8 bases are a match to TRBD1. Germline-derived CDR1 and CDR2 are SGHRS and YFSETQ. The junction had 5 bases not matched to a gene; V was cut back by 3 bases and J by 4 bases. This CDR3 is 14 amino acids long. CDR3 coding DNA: TGCGCCAGCAGCTCCGGACAGGGAGGAGAGACCCAGTACTTC. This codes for CASSSGQGGETQYF.

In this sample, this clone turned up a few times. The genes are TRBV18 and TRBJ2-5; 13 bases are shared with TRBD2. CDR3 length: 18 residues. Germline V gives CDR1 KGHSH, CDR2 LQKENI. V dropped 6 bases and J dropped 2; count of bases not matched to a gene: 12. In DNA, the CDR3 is TGTGCCAGCTCGATCGGGACTAGCGGGATCGCGGTTCAAGAGACCCAGTACTTC. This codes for CASSIGTSGIAVQETQYF.

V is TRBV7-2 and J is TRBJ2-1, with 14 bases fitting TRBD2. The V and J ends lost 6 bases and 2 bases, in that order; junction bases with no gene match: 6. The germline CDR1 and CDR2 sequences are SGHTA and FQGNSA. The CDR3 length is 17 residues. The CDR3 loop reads CASRGTSGSIAYNEQFF. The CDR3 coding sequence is TGTGCCAGCAGGGGGACTAGCGGGAGTATCGCCTACAATGAGCAGTTCTTC.

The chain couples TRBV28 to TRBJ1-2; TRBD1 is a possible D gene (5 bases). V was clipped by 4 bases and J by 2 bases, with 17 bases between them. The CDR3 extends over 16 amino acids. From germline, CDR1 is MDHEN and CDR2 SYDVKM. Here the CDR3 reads CASSYGTGNVNYGYTF. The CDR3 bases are TGTGCCAGCAGTTACGGGACGGGGAATGTCAACTATGGCTACACCTTC.

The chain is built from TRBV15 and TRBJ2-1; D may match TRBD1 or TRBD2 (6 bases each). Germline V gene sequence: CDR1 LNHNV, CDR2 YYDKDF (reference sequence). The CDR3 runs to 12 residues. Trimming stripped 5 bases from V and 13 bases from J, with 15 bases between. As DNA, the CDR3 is TGTGCCACCAGCCGAATGGAGGGGGGTCAGTTCTTC. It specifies CATSRMEGGQFF.

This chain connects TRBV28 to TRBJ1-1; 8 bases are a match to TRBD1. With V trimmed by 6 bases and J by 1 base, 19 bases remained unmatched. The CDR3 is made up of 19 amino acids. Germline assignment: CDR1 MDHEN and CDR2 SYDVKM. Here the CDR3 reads CASSPNRSDRGLSNTEAFF. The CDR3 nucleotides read TGTGCCAGCAGCCCCAATCGATCTGACAGGGGTCTATCGAACACTGAAGCTTTCTTT.

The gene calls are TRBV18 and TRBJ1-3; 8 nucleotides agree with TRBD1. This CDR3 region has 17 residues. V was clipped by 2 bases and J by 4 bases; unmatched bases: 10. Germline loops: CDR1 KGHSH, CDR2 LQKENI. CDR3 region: CASSPFPGGQRGNTIYF. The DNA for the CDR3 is TGTGCCAGCTCACCATTCCCAGGGGGCCAGAGAGGAAACACCATATATTTT.

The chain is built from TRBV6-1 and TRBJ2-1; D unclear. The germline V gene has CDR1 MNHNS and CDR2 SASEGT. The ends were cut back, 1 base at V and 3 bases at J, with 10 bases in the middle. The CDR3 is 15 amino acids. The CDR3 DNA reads TGTGCCAGCAGTGAAGGTCCAGCGTACTACAATGAGCAGTTCTTC. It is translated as CASSEGPAYYNEQFF.

DNA for the CDR3: TGTGCCAGCAGTCCGAGACCGCGACAAACCGAGCAGTACTTC. Translating it yields CASSPRPRQTEQYF. This rearrangement joins TRBV28 to TRBJ2-7; D remains ambiguous. Germline values: CDR1 MDHEN, CDR2 SYDVKM. V gave up 5 bases and J gave up 6 bases, with 17 bases separating them. This CDR3 is built from 14 residues. The variable domain in full, completed from reference TRBV28 and TRBJ2-7, reads DVKVTQSSRYLVKRTGEKVFLECVQDMDHENMFWYRQDPGLGLRLIYFSYDVKMKEKGDIPEGYSVSREKKERFSLILESASTNQTSMYLCASSPRPRQTEQYFGPGTRLTVT.

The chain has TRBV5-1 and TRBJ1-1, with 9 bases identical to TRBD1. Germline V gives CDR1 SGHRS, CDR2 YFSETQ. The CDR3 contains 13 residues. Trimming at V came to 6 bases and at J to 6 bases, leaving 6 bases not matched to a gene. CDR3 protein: CASTLRDRAEAFF. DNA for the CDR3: TGCGCCAGCACTTTACGGGACAGGGCTGAAGCTTTCTTT.

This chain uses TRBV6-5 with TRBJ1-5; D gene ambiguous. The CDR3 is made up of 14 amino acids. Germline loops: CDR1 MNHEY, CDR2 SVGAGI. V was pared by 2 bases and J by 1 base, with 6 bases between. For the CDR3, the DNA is TGTGCCAGCAGTTACCAGAGGAGCAATCAGCCCCAGCATTTT. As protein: CASSYQRSNQPQHF.

The CDR3 is CASSLGPQIKKYNEQFF. In nucleotides, the CDR3 is TGTGCCAGCAGTTTAGGCCCCCAAATAAAGAAGTACAATGAGCAGTTCTTC. This rearrangement joins TRBV28 to TRBJ2-1; unclear D gene. Germline-derived CDR1 and CDR2 are MDHEN and SYDVKM. This CDR3 spans 17 amino acids. The V gene lost 2 bases and the J gene lost 4 bases, with 18 bases spanning the gap.

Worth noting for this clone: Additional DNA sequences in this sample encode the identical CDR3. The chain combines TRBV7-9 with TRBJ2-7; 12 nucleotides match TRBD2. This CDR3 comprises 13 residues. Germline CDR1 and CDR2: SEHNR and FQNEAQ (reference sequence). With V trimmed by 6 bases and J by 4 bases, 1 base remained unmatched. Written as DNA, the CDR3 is TGTGCCAGCAGTCTAGCGGGAGGGTACGAGCAGTACTTC. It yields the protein CASSLAGGYEQYF.

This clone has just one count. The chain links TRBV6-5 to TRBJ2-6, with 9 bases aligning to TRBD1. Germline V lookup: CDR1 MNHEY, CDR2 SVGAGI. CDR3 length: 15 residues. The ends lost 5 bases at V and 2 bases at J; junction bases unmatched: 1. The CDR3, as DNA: TGTGCCAGCAGTAGGGACAGGGCTGGGGCCAACGTCCTGACTTTC. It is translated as CASSRDRAGANVLTF.

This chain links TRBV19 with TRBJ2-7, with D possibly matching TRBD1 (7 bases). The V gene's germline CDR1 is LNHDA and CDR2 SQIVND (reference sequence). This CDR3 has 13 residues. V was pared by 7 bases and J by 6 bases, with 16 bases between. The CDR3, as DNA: TGTGCCAGTAAGGAGGGGGCGGGCACCGAGCAGTACTTC. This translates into CASKEGAGTEQYF.

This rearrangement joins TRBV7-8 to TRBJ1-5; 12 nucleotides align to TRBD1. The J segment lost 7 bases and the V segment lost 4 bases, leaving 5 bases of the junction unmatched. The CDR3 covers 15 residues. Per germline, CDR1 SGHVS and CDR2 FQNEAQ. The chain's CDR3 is CASSWGQGARQPQHF. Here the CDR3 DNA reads TGTGCCAGCAGCTGGGGACAGGGGGCAAGGCAGCCCCAGCATTTT.

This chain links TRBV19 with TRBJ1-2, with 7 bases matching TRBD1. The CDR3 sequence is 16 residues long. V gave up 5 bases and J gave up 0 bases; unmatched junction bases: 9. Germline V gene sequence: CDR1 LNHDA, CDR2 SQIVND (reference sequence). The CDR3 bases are TGTGCCAGTAGTTCAATAGGGGGCCCGACTAACTATGGCTACACCTTC. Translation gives CASSSIGGPTNYGYTF.

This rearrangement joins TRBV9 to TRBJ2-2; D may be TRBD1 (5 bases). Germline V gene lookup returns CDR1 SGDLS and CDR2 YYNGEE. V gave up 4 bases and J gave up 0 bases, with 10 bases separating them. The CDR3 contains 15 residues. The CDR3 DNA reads TGTGCCAGCAGCCCACGGACAACGAACACCGGGGAGCTGTTTTTT. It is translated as CASSPRTTNTGELFF.

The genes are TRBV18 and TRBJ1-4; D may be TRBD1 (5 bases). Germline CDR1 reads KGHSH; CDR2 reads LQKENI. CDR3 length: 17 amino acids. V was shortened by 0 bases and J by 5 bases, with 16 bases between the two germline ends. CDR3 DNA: TGTGCCAGCTCACCACCAACCCGCGAAGAGGGGAATGAAAAACTGTTTTTT. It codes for CASSPPTREEGNEKLFF.

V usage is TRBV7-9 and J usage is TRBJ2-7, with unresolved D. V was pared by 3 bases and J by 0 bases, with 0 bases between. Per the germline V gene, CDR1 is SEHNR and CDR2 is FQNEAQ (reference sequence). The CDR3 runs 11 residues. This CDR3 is CASSFSYEQYF. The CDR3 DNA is TGTGCCAGCAGCTTCTCCTACGAGCAGTACTTC.

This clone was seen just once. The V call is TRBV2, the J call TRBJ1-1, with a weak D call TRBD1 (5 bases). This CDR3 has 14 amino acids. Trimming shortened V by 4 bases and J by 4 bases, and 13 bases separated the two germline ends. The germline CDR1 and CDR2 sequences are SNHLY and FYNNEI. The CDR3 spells CASSGVKGLTEAFF. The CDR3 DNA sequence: TGTGCCAGCAGTGGGGTGAAGGGGCTCACTGAAGCTTTCTTT.

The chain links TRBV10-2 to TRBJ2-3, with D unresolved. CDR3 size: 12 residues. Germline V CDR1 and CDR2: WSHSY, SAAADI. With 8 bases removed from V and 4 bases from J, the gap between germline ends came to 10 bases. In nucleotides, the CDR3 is TGCGCCAGCCGCATGGACCCAGATACGCAGTATTTT. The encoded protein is CASRMDPDTQYF.

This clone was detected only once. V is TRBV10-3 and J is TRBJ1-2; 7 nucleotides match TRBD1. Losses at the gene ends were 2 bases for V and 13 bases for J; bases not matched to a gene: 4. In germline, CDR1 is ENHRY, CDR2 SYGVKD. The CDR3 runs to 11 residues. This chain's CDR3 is CAISEGQASTF. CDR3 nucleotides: TGTGCCATCAGTGAGGGACAGGCCTCCACCTTC.